A selection of T cell receptor beta chains follows, all from one sample in a study of cytomegalovirus exposure and HLA in healthy donors. Profiling relied on immunoSEQ multiplex PCR, and the TCRdb table lists in-frame clones only, not all of them. The sample contains over 150,000 clones, roughly 83% of which appear only once. The specimen was PBMCs. The receptors originated from a man aged 25 to 45 in good health and CMV-seropositive. The CDR3 runs from the conserved cysteine through the conserved F or W. The order of the fields is CDR3 DNA, CDR3 protein, J gene, clone size, V gene, D gene. A D gene is named only where the DNA matches it firmly. The size entry is marked missing in some rows and otherwise reads once, few, many or a size class.

TGTGCCAGCAGCTTCTATAGCGGGATACGCTACAATGAGCAGTTCTTC,CASSFYSGIRYNEQFF,TRBJ2-1,.,TRBV7-8,TRBD2
TGTGCCACCGGGAGGGCGAGCAATCAGCCCCAGCATTTT,CATGRASNQPQHF,TRBJ1-5,.,TRBV15,.
TGTGCCAGTACTCAGACTAGCGGGGGGCCGAGGACCGGGGAGCTGTTTTTT,CASTQTSGGPRTGELFF,TRBJ2-2,.,TRBV19,TRBD2
TGCGCCAGCAGCCAAGAGGGGGGACGGCCCCAGCATTTT,CASSQEGGRPQHF,TRBJ1-5,.,TRBV4-3,.
TGTGCCAGCAGCCCTTGGGGGGTATTCCAAGAGACCCAGTACTTC,CASSPWGVFQETQYF,TRBJ2-5,.,TRBV7-9,.
TGTGCCAGCAGTAGGAGGGGACCGAACACTGAAGCTTTCTTT,CASSRRGPNTEAFF,TRBJ1-1,.,TRBV7-6,.
TGTGCCAGCAGCCCCGACGGACAGGGGTTCCGTGGTGAGCAGTTCTTC,CASSPDGQGFRGEQFF,TRBJ2-1,.,TRBV11-1,TRBD1
TGTGCCAGCAGTTATACGAGGGCGACTCCCGGAAACACCATATATTTT,CASSYTRATPGNTIYF,TRBJ1-3,.,TRBV7-2,.
TGTTCCAGCAGCTTAGCGGCAGCGGGAGTGGACGAGCAGTACTTC,CSSSLAAAGVDEQYF,TRBJ2-7,.,TRBV7-9,TRBD2
TGCGCCAGCAGTGTGAGGGGGCCGGTGAATGAAAAACTGTTTTTT,CASSVRGPVNEKLFF,TRBJ1-4,.,TRBV10-2,TRBD1
TGTGCCAGCAGTCTACAGACAGGGGGCACTCAGCCCCAGCATTTT,CASSLQTGGTQPQHF,TRBJ1-5,.,TRBV27,TRBD1
TGTGCCAGCAGCCCGCGGGACAGATCCTACAATGAGCAGTTCTTC,CASSPRDRSYNEQFF,TRBJ2-1,.,TRBV9,.
TGTGCCAGCAGTTTTTCAGGAGGGACTGAAGCTTTCTTT,CASSFSGGTEAFF,TRBJ1-1,.,TRBV27,.
TGTGCCAGCAGCTTTAGGGGCATCGATAATTCACCCCTCCACTTT,CASSFRGIDNSPLHF,TRBJ1-6,.,TRBV5-6,.
TGTGCCAGCAGCTTAGGGACAGGGAAGGGTAGCAATCAGCCCCAGCATTTT,CASSLGTGKGSNQPQHF,TRBJ1-5,once,TRBV7-8,TRBD1
TGTGCCAGCAGCCCCCGCAGGGGGAACACCGGGGAGCTGTTTTTT,CASSPRRGNTGELFF,TRBJ2-2,.,TRBV7-7,.
TGTGCCAGCAGTTTCGTCGTAGCCAAAAACATTCAGTACTTC,CASSFVVAKNIQYF,TRBJ2-4,.,TRBV28,.
TGCGCCAGCAGCCAGGGTACTAGCGGGGGGGCGCTTCATACGCAGTATTTT,CASSQGTSGGALHTQYF,TRBJ2-3,.,TRBV4-3,TRBD2
TGTGCCAGCAGTGCCCATTTGGGCCCCAATGAGCAGTTCTTC,CASSAHLGPNEQFF,TRBJ2-1,.,TRBV6-1,.
TGTGCCAGCAGCCTGGGAGGGGCGCCTAATCAGCCCCAGCATTTT,CASSLGGAPNQPQHF,TRBJ1-5,.,TRBV2,.
TGTGCCAGTCATCGAGAATTTAATCAGCCCCAGCATTTT,CASHREFNQPQHF,TRBJ1-5,.,TRBV19,.
TGCGCCAGCAGCCAAGGAGGTTCAGGGGGCCCATTACTAGCCAAAAACATTCAGTACTTC,CASSQGGSGGPLLAKNIQYF,TRBJ2-4,.,TRBV4-1,TRBD1
TGTGCCAGCAGCCAAGATCGAAGGGACAGTGCCTATGGCTACACCTTC,CASSQDRRDSAYGYTF,TRBJ1-2,.,TRBV4-2,TRBD1
TGTGCCAGCAGCTTAGAAACAGGGGTCTACAATGAGCAGTTCTTC,CASSLETGVYNEQFF,TRBJ2-1,once,TRBV11-1,TRBD1
TGTGCCAGCAGCTTCTTAATGGAGACCCAGTACTTC,CASSFLMETQYF,TRBJ2-5,.,TRBV7-8,.
TGCGCCAGCAGCCAGGATCGTAGCGGGGGGGGGCAAGAGACCCAGTACTTC,CASSQDRSGGGQETQYF,TRBJ2-5,.,TRBV4-1,TRBD2
TGTGCCAGCAGCTCCCAGGGGGGCACTGAAGCTTTCTTT,CASSSQGGTEAFF,TRBJ1-1,.,TRBV7-3,TRBD1
TGTGCCAGCAGCTGGGGACTAGCGGGAGCCGGGGAGCTGTTTTTT,CASSWGLAGAGELFF,TRBJ2-2,once,TRBV7-3,TRBD2
TGCAGCGTGATACCCGGGACAGGGGTTGCCGAGCAGTACTTC,CSVIPGTGVAEQYF,TRBJ2-7,few,TRBV29-1,TRBD1
TGTGCCAGCAGCTTGACAGGCTGGGAGACCCTGTACTTC,CASSLTGWETLYF,TRBJ2-5,.,TRBV11-2,.
TGTGCCAGCAGCTCAGACCAGGGGGTACACTCTGGGGCCAACGTCCTGACTTTC,CASSSDQGVHSGANVLTF,TRBJ2-6,.,TRBV7-8,TRBD1
TGTGCTAGTGGTTTGGCCCCCGCCCTAGGGGCCCGGAACACCGGGGAGCTGTTTTTT,CASGLAPALGARNTGELFF,TRBJ2-2,once,TRBV12-5,.
TGTGCCAGCTCACTCGAGTTGAACACTGAAGCTTTCTTT,CASSLELNTEAFF,TRBJ1-1,.,TRBV18,.
TGTGCCAGCATTCCTCTCCCCGGGACAAATGGCTACACCTTC,CASIPLPGTNGYTF,TRBJ1-2,.,TRBV28,.
TGTGCCAGCAGCTTAGGGACCCAGGGCTCAGTAGAGCAGTACTTC,CASSLGTQGSVEQYF,TRBJ2-7,.,TRBV7-2,.
TGCGCCAGCAGCCATAGGGGCAGCAATTCACCCCTCCACTTT,CASSHRGSNSPLHF,TRBJ1-6,.,TRBV4-3,.
TGTGCCAGGACAGGGGTTCGCACAGATACGCAGTATTTT,CARTGVRTDTQYF,TRBJ2-3,.,TRBV5-3,TRBD1
TGTGCCAGTAGAGGGCGCGGGGAGACGACCCTCGAGCAGTACTTC,CASRGRGETTLEQYF,TRBJ2-7,.,TRBV19,.
TGCGCCAGCAGTGAGAGGGGACAATCGAGGGATGAGCAGTTCTTC,CASSERGQSRDEQFF,TRBJ2-1,.,TRBV10-1,.
TGTGCCAGCAGCGACGCCTTCGGGGGGGCTTACAATGAGCAGTTCTTC,CASSDAFGGAYNEQFF,TRBJ2-1,.,TRBV11-2,TRBD2
TGTGCCTGGAGTGTTTCGGGGGATACTCAGCCCCAGCATTTT,CAWSVSGDTQPQHF,TRBJ1-5,.,TRBV30,.
TGTGCCAGCAGCCCCCAAGACGGGGAAGCTTTCTTT,CASSPQDGEAFF,TRBJ1-1,.,TRBV7-9,.
TGCGCCAGCAGTGAGTTGCAGGGGCGTCAGTTCTTC,CASSELQGRQFF,TRBJ2-1,.,TRBV10-1,.
TGTGCCAGCAGCCTCCGGGACAGGAGCTACGAGCAGTACTTC,CASSLRDRSYEQYF,TRBJ2-7,few,TRBV4-2,TRBD1
TGTGCCAGCAGCCCCCGAACAGACAGGGGAGTAACCTACGAGCAGTACTTC,CASSPRTDRGVTYEQYF,TRBJ2-7,.,TRBV7-9,TRBD1
TGTGCCAGCAGCCCGGGACAGGCGAACTATGGCTACACCTTC,CASSPGQANYGYTF,TRBJ1-2,.,TRBV6-4,TRBD1
TGCGCCAGCAGCCAAGAAGGGAACAGAGGAGGCACTGAAGCTTTCTTT,CASSQEGNRGGTEAFF,TRBJ1-1,once,TRBV4-3,.
TGTGCCAGCAGTGGGCAGGGCGGGAGTGAAAAACTGTTTTTT,CASSGQGGSEKLFF,TRBJ1-4,.,TRBV2,.
TGCGCCAGCAGCCAAGATCAGTCGGCAGGGGGCAACGAGCAGTACTTC,CASSQDQSAGGNEQYF,TRBJ2-7,few,TRBV4-3,TRBD1
TGTGCCAGTAGTATTGCCCGTGGAGGGGCAGCCGGGGAGCTGTTTTTT,CASSIARGGAAGELFF,TRBJ2-2,.,TRBV19,.
TGTGCCTGGAGCCCGGGTTATGGCTACACCTTC,CAWSPGYGYTF,TRBJ1-2,.,TRBV30,.
TGTGCCGGGACTAGCGGGAGCTCCTACGAGCAGTACTTC,CAGTSGSSYEQYF,TRBJ2-7,.,TRBV28,TRBD2
TGTGCCAGCACCGGGACAGGGCCTAGCAATGAGCAGTTCTTC,CASTGTGPSNEQFF,TRBJ2-1,.,TRBV2,TRBD1
TGTGCCAGCAGCGACGGGACAGGGGAGGGGATCCACACAGATACGCAGTATTTT,CASSDGTGEGIHTDTQYF,TRBJ2-3,.,TRBV27,TRBD1
TGTGCCAGCAGGAGGACTAGCGTCTACGAGCAGTACTTC,CASRRTSVYEQYF,TRBJ2-7,.,TRBV27,TRBD2
TGTGCCAGCAGCTTAGCCCCCTCGTGGGCGACCCGCAATCAGCCCCAGCATTTT,CASSLAPSWATRNQPQHF,TRBJ1-5,.,TRBV7-9,.
TGTGCCAGCAGTGAGTCCCCGGGGAACTATGGCTACACCTTC,CASSESPGNYGYTF,TRBJ1-2,.,TRBV6-1,.